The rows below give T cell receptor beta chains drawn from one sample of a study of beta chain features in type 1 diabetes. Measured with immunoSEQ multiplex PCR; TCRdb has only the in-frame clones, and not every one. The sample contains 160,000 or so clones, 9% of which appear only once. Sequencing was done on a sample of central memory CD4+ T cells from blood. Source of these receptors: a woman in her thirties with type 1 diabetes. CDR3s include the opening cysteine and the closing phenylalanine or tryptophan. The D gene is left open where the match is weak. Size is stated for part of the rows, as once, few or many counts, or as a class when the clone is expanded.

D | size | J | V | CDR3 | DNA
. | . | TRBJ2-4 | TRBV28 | CASSSGYAKNIQYF | TGTGCCAGCAGTTCCGGGTACGCCAAAAACATTCAGTACTTC
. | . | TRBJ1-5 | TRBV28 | CASSLGEGRSQPQHF | TGTGCCAGCAGTTTAGGGGAGGGCAGGTCTCAGCCCCAGCATTTT
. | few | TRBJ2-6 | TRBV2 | CASSGSRGGANVLTF | TGTGCCAGCAGTGGGTCAAGGGGTGGGGCCAACGTCCTGACTTTC
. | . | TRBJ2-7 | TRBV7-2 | CASSLSFISYEQYF | TGTGCCAGCAGCTTATCATTCATTTCCTACGAGCAGTACTTC
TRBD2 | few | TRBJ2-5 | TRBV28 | CASSIAGGPGETQYF | TGTGCCAGCAGTATAGCGGGAGGGCCAGGGGAGACCCAGTACTTC
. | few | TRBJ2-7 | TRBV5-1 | CASSLFLSYEQYF | TGCGCCAGCAGCTTGTTCCTTTCCTACGAGCAGTACTTC
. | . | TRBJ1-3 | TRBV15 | CATSRTGGSGNTIYF | TGTGCCACCAGCAGAACTGGAGGTTCCGGAAACACCATATATTTT
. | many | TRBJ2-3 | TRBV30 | CAWGSGDTQYF | TGTGCCTGGGGGTCGGGGGATACGCAGTATTTT
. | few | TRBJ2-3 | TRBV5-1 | CASSLGLTDTQYF | TGCGCCAGCAGCTTGGGACTCACAGATACGCAGTATTTT
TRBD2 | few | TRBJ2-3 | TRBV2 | CASSEQGGTQYF | TGTGCCAGCAGTGAACAGGGAGGGACGCAGTATTTT
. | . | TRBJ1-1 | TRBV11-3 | CASSLGGTARVNTEAFF | TGTGCCAGCAGCTTAGGGGGCACAGCAAGGGTGAACACTGAAGCTTTCTTT
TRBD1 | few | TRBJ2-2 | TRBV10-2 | CASGDRADGELFF | TGCGCCAGCGGGGACAGGGCGGACGGGGAGCTGTTTTTT
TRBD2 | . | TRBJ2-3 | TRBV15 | CATSLELAGVTDTQYF | TGTGCCACCAGCTTAGAGCTAGCGGGAGTTACAGATACGCAGTATTTT
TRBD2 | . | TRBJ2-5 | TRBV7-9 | CASSFLAGGETQYF | TGTGCCAGCAGCTTTTTAGCGGGAGGGGAGACCCAGTACTTC
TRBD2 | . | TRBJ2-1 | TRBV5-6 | CASSQLNGRANEQFF | TGTGCCAGCAGCCAACTTAACGGGAGGGCCAATGAGCAGTTCTTC
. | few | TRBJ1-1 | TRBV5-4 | CASSLDMNTEAFF | TGTGCCAGCAGCTTGGACATGAACACTGAAGCTTTCTTT
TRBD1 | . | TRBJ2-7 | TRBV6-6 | CASGGGGTGVLNEQYF | TGTGCCAGCGGGGGGGGAGGGACAGGGGTACTCAACGAGCAGTACTTC
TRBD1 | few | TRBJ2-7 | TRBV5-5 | CASSQTGTAISYEQYF | TGTGCCAGCAGTCAGACCGGGACAGCTATCTCCTACGAGCAGTACTTC
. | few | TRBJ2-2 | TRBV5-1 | CASRDGQMGTGELFF | TGCGCCAGCAGGGACGGACAGATGGGAACCGGGGAGCTGTTTTTT
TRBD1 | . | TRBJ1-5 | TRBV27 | CASSLTGQGLLPQHF | TGTGCCAGCAGTTTAACGGGACAGGGTTTATTGCCCCAGCATTTT